A selection of T cell receptor beta chains follows, all from one sample in a study of molecular identifiers for immune sequencing clone quantification. TCRdb independently ran MiXCR on the PCR reads; one entry per CDR3 protein. The data show some 580,000 distinct CDR3 sequences, 25% seen once. Sequencing input: naive CD8+ T cells from blood, with Jurkat cell RNA spiked in. Source of these receptors: a human donor in good health. Some libraries in this study had Jurkat cell RNA spiked in. CDR3s include the opening cysteine and the closing phenylalanine or tryptophan.

j_gene	v_gene	CDR3aa
TRBJ1-4	TRBV6-8	CASTNTQSRTNEKLFF
TRBJ2-1	TRBV7-9	CVSSFEAEQGSYNERFF
TRBJ2-5	TRBV12-3/TRBV12-4	CASGGQYETQYF
TRBJ1-1	TRBV20-1	CSAGGGGAYTEAFF
TRBJ1-6	TRBV28	CASSHRGGRSPLHF
TRBJ1-3	TRBV2	CASRDGQGAHNLITGNTIYF
TRBJ2-3	TRBV6-2/TRBV6-3	CASSYDAGTSGVPSTDTQYF
TRBJ1-2	TRBV9	CASSVVTTGSYGYTF
TRBJ2-5	TRBV20-1	CSARVAYQETQYF
TRBJ2-3	TRBV20-1	CRLGGTGGPDTQYF
TRBJ2-3	TRBV28	CASSFRYTDTQYF
TRBJ2-1	TRBV4-3	CASSQARGRYNEQFF
TRBJ1-2	TRBV29-1	CSVDPGLNYGYTF
TRBJ2-1	TRBV7-3	CASSVTSSLAYNEQFF
TRBJ2-7	TRBV4-1	CASSPTNSREQYF
TRBJ2-2	TRBV7-9	CASSNTQDGTGELFF
TRBJ2-5	TRBV5-6	CASTLGYLETQYF
TRBJ2-1	TRBV7-6	CASSPPLAGGPHEQFF
TRBJ2-7	TRBV30	CAWSVQDSSYEQYF
TRBJ2-7	TRBV27	CASREQERSSYEQYF
TRBJ2-7	TRBV6-2/TRBV6-3	CASSYPGQTEQYF
TRBJ2-2	TRBV4-1	CASSQRIGELFF
TRBJ2-1	TRBV15	CATSVTGTSGHTFYNEQFF
TRBJ2-7	TRBV19	CASSAAVKSYEQYF
TRBJ2-1	TRBV30	CAWSVVAGGDEQFF
TRBJ2-7	TRBV6-5	CASTKGGGYYEQYF
TRBJ2-7	TRBV24-1	CGVRGYEQYF
TRBJ1-1	TRBV28	CASSQDDWDTEAFF
TRBJ2-2	TRBV28	CASSVDRNTGELFF
TRBJ2-7	TRBV6-2/TRBV6-3	CASSYTGAEQYF
TRBJ1-4	TRBV6-5	CASSPAPGLTDEKLFF
TRBJ2-1	TRBV12-3/TRBV12-4	CASSLFPQGSNEQFF
TRBJ1-1	TRBV28	CASTGGIRYTEAFF
TRBJ2-7	TRBV20-1	CSATAGTSGIYEQYF
TRBJ2-7	TRBV27	CASSLGRGISSYEQYF
TRBJ2-1	TRBV20-1	CSARDIAGEVEQFF
TRBJ2-5	TRBV14	CASSRERTQETQYF
TRBJ2-7	TRBV7-9	CASSQRGYEQYF
TRBJ2-1	TRBV6-6	CASSPQGSVCFF
TRBJ2-3	TRBV13	CASSFGMAGVPDTQYF
TRBJ1-6	TRBV4-3	CASSQDSLRVSSPLHF
TRBJ2-5	TRBV12-3/TRBV12-4	CASSRAGVWRETQYF
TRBJ2-7	TRBV7-9	CASSLVWSDEQYF
TRBJ1-2	TRBV20-1	CSAHPPEGPWGYTF
TRBJ2-2	TRBV12-3/TRBV12-4	CASTRGTGRYSGELFF